This T cell receptor beta chain derives from a study of blood T cells in healthy people across ages. Combining a sample-barcoded 5' primer with a J-beta primer mix, a second PCR ran for roughly 6 to 11 cycles. MiXCR was run by TCRdb on the 5' RACE reads, yielding one entry per CDR3 protein. The sample includes 720,000 or so distinct CDR3 sequences, approximately 40% of them seen just once. There are a few counts of this clonotype. With 0 bases removed from V and 2 bases from J, the gap between germline ends came to 11 bases. Germline CDR1 reads DFQATT; CDR2 reads SNEGSKA (reference sequence). CDR3 length equals 15 residues.

This receptor was taken from a man aged 80 or over in good health. The chain combines TRBV20-1 with TRBJ1-5; possibly TRBD1 for D (5 bases). The sequenced sample consisted of blood. This CDR3 reads CSARDPGGGNQPQHF. The CDR3 nucleotides read TGCAGTGCTAGAGATCCGGGGGGGGGCAATCAGCCCCAGCATTTT.